This TCR beta chain was observed in a study of blood T cell repertoires in COVID-19 (TCRdb year 2020). With respect to the entire study: The collaborator samples originated in the United States, Italy and Spain and spanned the acute and convalescent phases of COVID-19. The prospective study material was composed of cDNA or gDNA derived from T cells, B-cell-depleted T cells, or PBMCs. Subjects who had been exposed to COVID-19, were actively infected with it, or had recovered from it provided the deeply sampled blood TCRbeta repertoires that made up the dataset. The repertoires were released in a freely available public database meant as a resource for research on the immune response to SARS-CoV-2. Samples were obtained from the ongoing ImmuneRACE study (first 160 participants) and from 1,254 subjects provided by 6 global collaborators. Sample metadata almost always included a de-identified subject ID, COVID-19 status, age in years and sex. Where HLA class I and class II types were available, the types were taken from metadata supplied by the sample provider, not from assay-based typing. The study at large found these results: The amount of clinical and demographic metadata varied by source and participant and was provided uncurated.

TCRbeta CDR3 regions were amplified from genomic DNA using the immunoSEQ Assay, a bias-controlled multiplex PCR. The published analysis was carried out like this. The number of nucleated cells in each sample was estimated by amplification of reference gene primers within the assay. To quantify the absolute abundance of each unique TCRbeta CDR3 rearrangement, sequence reads were collapsed and filtered. For each sample, productive Simpson clonality was calculated by taking the square root of Simpson's diversity index across productive rearrangements. TCRdb holds this immuneACCESS table with in-frame rearrangements only. Some clones are missing; in checked studies, unresolved V genes explain under half, and the rest has no known cause. The D gene and trimming were derived from the DNA, and the V and J assignments and clone size from that table. The sample yields fewer than 150,000 clones; approximately 90% were counted once. The ten most abundant clones make up roughly 4% of the sample.

About this clone: The specificity of this receptor is unknown. It has no much larger one-base neighbor in the sample; base qualities were not kept.

Each collaborating institution followed its own protocols to collect whole blood in K2EDTA tubes. For TCRbeta analysis, collaborators shipped samples as frozen whole blood, isolated PBMCs, or DNA extracted from either of those sample types. V is pared back by 7 bases and J by 2 bases, with 11 bases lying between the germline termini. The CDR3, cysteine through phenylalanine, is 14 amino acids long. Just the 42-base CDR3 DNA is kept, in frame starting at base 1. CDR1 MNHEY and CDR2 SVGAGI are derived from the germline V gene. The specimen sequenced was peripheral blood. Here the chain combines TRBV6-5 and TRBJ2-2; the D segment could be TRBD2, given 6 matching bases. The source is a middle-aged woman with acute or convalescent COVID-19. The DNA sequence is as follows: TGTGCCAGCACCCTGGGGGGAAACACCGGGGAGCTGTTTTTT. Its protein reads: CASTLGGNTGELFF.